The 25 T cell receptor beta chains below were found in one sample sequenced in a study of beta chain features in type 1 diabetes. TCRB transcripts that were expressed got sequenced, as all of the isolated RNA had been reverse transcribed. Sequencing used immunoSEQ multiplex PCR; TCRdb keeps in-frame clones, though not all of them. The sample carries 400,000 to 550,000 clones, about an eighth recorded once. Sequencing used naive CD4+ T cells from blood. These TCRs come from a woman under 30 in good health.

The CDR3 loop is CASSLQRGSNQPQHF. The CDR3 DNA sequence: TGTGCCAGCAGCTTACAGAGAGGTAGCAATCAGCCCCAGCATTTT. The gene calls are TRBV7-2 and TRBJ1-5; D not certain. CDR3 length: 15 amino acids. Germline V lookup: CDR1 SGHTA, CDR2 FQGNSA. V was clipped by 2 bases and J by 0 bases, with 8 bases between them.

This clone was observed a handful of times. This chain uses TRBV4-2 with TRBJ2-5; 11 positions match TRBD1. The DNA matches TRBJ2-7 better at its end, which makes the J call doubtful. Germline assignment: CDR1 LGHNA and CDR2 YNFKEQ. This CDR3 comprises 14 residues. CDR3: CASSREGQGDEQYF. DNA for the CDR3: TGTGCCAGCAGCCGAGAGGGACAGGGGGACGAGCAGTACTTC.

The rearrangement joins TRBV15 to TRBJ1-1, with no clear D. Germline values: CDR1 LNHNV, CDR2 YYDKDF (reference sequence). Trimming took off 5 bases at V and 0 bases at J, with 10 bases between the two ends. The CDR3 is 14 amino acids. CDR3 sequence reads: CATSAAPLNTEAFF. CDR3 in DNA: TGTGCCACCAGCGCCGCTCCGTTGAACACTGAAGCTTTCTTT.

The V and J genes are TRBV4-2 and TRBJ1-2; unclear D gene. The CDR3 covers 13 residues. Germline V gives CDR1 LGHNA, CDR2 YNFKEQ. Trimming removed 5 bases at V and 2 bases at J, with 9 bases between. CDR3 sequence (DNA): TGTGCCAGCAGCTCCCGAGGGAACTATGGCTACACCTTC. Amino acid sequence: CASSSRGNYGYTF.

This chain uses TRBV4-3 with TRBJ2-7, with 9 positions matching TRBD2. CDR1 LGHNA and CDR2 YSLEER come from the germline V gene. Trimming removed 1 base from V and 5 bases from J; junction bases left unmatched: 12. This CDR3 has 17 residues. The CDR3 sequence is CASSQGSSGIGFDEQYF. The CDR3 DNA follows: TGCGCCAGCAGCCAAGGTTCTAGCGGGATAGGTTTCGACGAGCAGTACTTC.

Concerning this clone itself: The same CDR3 also results from other DNA sequences found in this sample. The DNA of the CDR3 is TGCAGCGTAGACGATAATGAAAAACTGTTTTTT. Translated, it gives CSVDDNEKLFF. This chain uses TRBV29-1 with TRBJ1-4, with unresolved D. Looked up from germline, CDR1 is SQVTM and CDR2 is ANQGSEA. V was shortened by 6 bases and J by 4 bases, with 6 bases between the two germline ends. CDR3 length: 11 amino acids.

The rearrangement joins TRBV13 to TRBJ2-7; no clear D gene. Germline V gene lookup returns CDR1 PRHDT and CDR2 FYEKMQ (reference sequence). V dropped 5 bases and J dropped 9 bases, with 14 bases sitting between them. The CDR3 loop spans 12 amino acids. Written as DNA, the CDR3 is TGTGCCAGCAGCCTTGGCGCAGGATTGCAGTACGTC. Protein sequence: CASSLGAGLQYV.

The gene calls are TRBV18 and TRBJ2-2; 8 bases are shared with TRBD2. V shed 0 bases and J 1 base; nucleotides not matched to a gene: 7. This CDR3 region has 18 residues. Germline values: CDR1 KGHSH, CDR2 LQKENI. CDR3 protein: CASSPPKLAGLNTGELFF. The CDR3 region has the DNA TGTGCCAGCTCACCACCGAAGCTAGCGGGCCTGAACACCGGGGAGCTGTTTTTT. Looking up the rest from reference TRBV18 and TRBJ2-2 gives the full variable domain: NAGVMQNPRHLVRRRGQEARLRCSPMKGHSHVYWYRQLPEEGLKFMVYLQKENIIDESGMPKERFSAEFPKEGPSILRIQQVVRGDSAAYFCASSPPKLAGLNTGELFFGEGSRLTVL.

In this sample, this clone turned up a few times. The rearrangement uses TRBV29-1 and TRBJ2-1, with D possibly matching TRBD2 (5 bases). Germline CDR1 SQVTM, CDR2 ANQGSEA. The V end lost 6 bases, the J end lost 8 bases, and 11 bases lay between the germline ends. CDR3 size: 11 residues. DNA for the CDR3: TGCAGCGTCTCCCCCGGGGATGAGCAGTTCTTC. This translates into CSVSPGDEQFF.

J is TRBJ2-2 and V is TRBV30, with a tentative D call TRBD2 (6 bases). The CDR3 spans 14 residues. Germline CDR1 GTSNPN, CDR2 SVGIG (reference sequence). Trimming cost V 5 bases and J 4 bases, with 14 bases left between them. CDR3 nucleotides: TGTGCCTGGCGCGGGATCGTCGTCACCGGGGAGCTGTTTTTT. As protein: CAWRGIVVTGELFF.

This clone has a handful of counts. The rearrangement joins TRBV29-1 to TRBJ2-5; D is unclear. The V end was cut by 3 bases, the J end by 4 bases, with 9 bases between. The CDR3 runs to 12 residues. Germline CDR1 SQVTM, CDR2 ANQGSEA. CDR3 protein: CSVDSTSETQYF. For the CDR3, the DNA is TGCAGCGTTGATAGCACATCAGAGACCCAGTACTTC.

This clone came up a few times. The chain joins TRBV7-9 to TRBJ2-7; TRBD1 matches at 12 bases. Germline V gene sequence: CDR1 SEHNR, CDR2 FQNEAQ (reference sequence). The CDR3 consists of 14 residues. V lost 5 bases and J lost 5; bases outside the gene matches: 4. DNA for the CDR3: TGTGCCAGCAGCGCTCGGGACAGGGGGCACGAGCAGTACTTC. It encodes CASSARDRGHEQYF. The full variable domain, with the rest looked up from reference TRBV7-9 and TRBJ2-7, is DTGVSQNPRHKITKRGQNVTFRCDPISEHNRLYWYRQTLGQGPEFLTYFQNEAQLEKSRLLSDRFSAERPKGSFSTLEIQRTEQGDSAMYLCASSARDRGHEQYFGPGTRLTVT.

The genes are TRBV4-3 and TRBJ2-6, with D tentatively TRBD1 or TRBD2 (5 bases each). The germline V and J ends were trimmed by 4 bases and 2 bases, with 18 bases remaining between them. This CDR3 has 18 residues. Germline CDR1 and CDR2: LGHNA and YSLEER. CDR3 sequence reads: CASSRRLRGVAGANVLTF. CDR3 DNA sequence: TGCGCCAGCAGCCGCAGGCTAAGAGGGGTAGCTGGGGCCAACGTCCTGACTTTC.

This clone was seen a handful of times. Germline is not matched at one junction end, which may reflect a read error. J is TRBJ2-1 and V is TRBV10-3, with TRBD2 matching 8 bases. CDR1 ENHRY and CDR2 SYGVKD come from the germline V gene. The CDR3 runs 14 residues. The CDR3 here is CASSTPREGNEQFF. CDR3 in DNA: TGTGCCAGCAGTACGCCCCGGGAGGGCAATGAGCAGTTCTTC.

The V gene is TRBV29-1, the J gene TRBJ2-5; D remains unclear. This CDR3 spans 15 amino acids. The germline V gene encodes CDR1 SQVTM and CDR2 ANQGSEA. The V and J ends lost 1 base and 5 bases respectively, with 17 bases between them. The CDR3 coding sequence is TGCAGCGTTGAAGCCCCGGGCAGCAGAGTCGAGACCCAGTACTTC. Amino acids: CSVEAPGSRVETQYF.

This clone was detected a few times. The J gene is TRBJ1-4, the V gene TRBV28; no clear D gene. Germline lookup yields CDR1 MDHEN and CDR2 SYDVKM. The CDR3 is made up of 12 amino acids. Trimming cost V 5 bases and J 7 bases, with 8 bases left between them. The DNA for the CDR3 is TGTGCCAGCAGTAGAAGACGTGAAAAACTGTTTTTT. This translates into CASSRRREKLFF.

There are a few counts of this clone. The chain couples TRBV30 to TRBJ2-1; the D gene is possibly TRBD2 (5 bases). This CDR3 spans 15 amino acids. Trimming shortened V by 0 bases and J by 4 bases, and 13 bases separated the two germline ends. Germline assignment: CDR1 GTSNPN and CDR2 SVGIG (reference sequence). CDR3 DNA sequence: TGTGCCTGGAGTGTCGGGGTCTCCGCATACAATGAGCAGTTCTTC. Its protein is CAWSVGVSAYNEQFF. Full variable domain (outside the CDR3, taken from reference TRBV30 and TRBJ2-1): SQTIHQWPATLVQPVGSPLSLECTVEGTSNPNLYWYRQAAGRGLQLLFYSVGIGQISSEVPQNLSASRPQDRQFILSSKKLLLSDSGFYLCAWSVGVSAYNEQFFGPGTRLTVL.

The chain links TRBV25-1 to TRBJ1-4; D unresolved. The CDR3 extends over 14 amino acids. Deletions cut 6 bases from V and 8 bases from J, with 16 bases between. CDR1 MGHDK and CDR2 SYGVNS come from the germline V gene. This CDR3 is CASRGPGLAEKLFF. CDR3 nucleotides: TGTGCCAGCAGGGGCCCCGGGTTGGCGGAAAAACTGTTTTTT. Full variable domain (outside the CDR3, taken from reference TRBV25-1 and TRBJ1-4): EADIYQTPRYLVIGTGKKITLECSQTMGHDKMYWYQQDPGMELHLIHYSYGVNSTEKGDLSSESTVSRIRTEHFPLTLESARPSHTSQYLCASRGPGLAEKLFFGSGTQLSVL.

Only a few counts were recorded for this clone. The chain uses TRBV4-3 and TRBJ2-2; 7 bases match TRBD1. J gave up 5 bases and V 4 bases, and 10 bases lay outside the gene matches. This CDR3 spans 16 amino acids. Germline-derived CDR1 and CDR2 are LGHNA and YSLEER. The CDR3 DNA sequence: TGCGCCAGCAGCCGTGCCCGGCAGGGGGTAACCGGGGAGCTGTTTTTT. This codes for CASSRARQGVTGELFF.

V gene TRBV6-6 combines with J gene TRBJ2-7; maybe TRBD1 (6 bases). The CDR3 is 16 residues long. Trimming pared 6 bases from V and 0 bases from J, leaving 18 bases between. CDR1 MNHNY and CDR2 SVGAGI come from the germline V gene (reference sequence). The CDR3 spells CASSPLETGYSYEQYF. The CDR3, as DNA: TGTGCCAGCAGCCCCTTGGAGACAGGATACTCCTACGAGCAGTACTTC.

The gene calls are TRBV9 and TRBJ2-2, with D perhaps TRBD2 (5 bases). Germline-derived CDR1 and CDR2 are SGDLS and YYNGEE. Trimming left V 0 bases short and J 3 bases short, with 9 bases between. CDR3 size: 15 residues. The chain's CDR3 is CASSVAELDTGELFF. CDR3 DNA sequence: TGTGCCAGCAGCGTAGCTGAACTAGACACCGGGGAGCTGTTTTTT.

Concerning this clone itself: Additional DNA sequences in this sample encode the identical CDR3. The rearrangement uses TRBV9 and TRBJ2-1; D possibly corresponds to TRBD1 (5 bases). Germline V lookup: CDR1 SGDLS, CDR2 YYNGEE. The CDR3 totals 13 residues. Trimming took 0 bases from V and 5 from J, leaving 6 bases between them. CDR3 amino acids: CASSVGTNNEQFF. In DNA form, the CDR3 reads TGTGCCAGCAGCGTAGGGACAAACAATGAGCAGTTCTTC.

This clone was observed at least ten times. The genes are TRBV30 and TRBJ2-2, with 13 positions matching TRBD2. In germline, CDR1 is GTSNPN, CDR2 SVGIG (reference sequence). This CDR3 has 16 amino acids. Unmatched junction bases numbered 5, after V lost 3 bases and J lost 4 bases. The CDR3 DNA sequence: TGTGCCTGGAGGACTAGCGGGAGGCTGGGCACCGGGGAGCTGTTTTTT. This sequence encodes CAWRTSGRLGTGELFF.

V is TRBV5-4 and J is TRBJ2-6; D not certain. This CDR3 has 16 amino acids. Trimming removed 1 base at V and 4 bases at J, with 12 bases between. Germline values: CDR1 SGHNT, CDR2 YYREEE (reference sequence). The CDR3 spells CASSLLQVAGANVLTF. In nucleotides, the CDR3 is TGTGCCAGCAGCTTGTTGCAGGTCGCCGGGGCCAACGTCCTGACTTTC.

This clone has only a few counts. The chain is built from TRBV12-5 and TRBJ2-6; D is unresolved. Germline V CDR1 and CDR2: LGHNT, FRNRAP. Trimming stripped 6 bases from V and 0 bases from J, with 3 bases between. The CDR3 contains 13 residues. In DNA, the CDR3 is TGTGCTAGTGGCGCCTCTGGGGCCAACGTCCTGACTTTC. As protein: CASGASGANVLTF.